This TCR beta chain was identified during a study of cytomegalovirus exposure and HLA in healthy donors. Study-wide context: Unique TCR beta sequences numbering about 100 million came from roughly 180 million T cells in an earlier analysis. Genotyping of about 400 donors showed that approximately 83% belonged to the Caucasian-associated ancestry cluster.

Note on this clone: Its antigen is unidentified.

PCR involved 60 Vbeta and 13 Jbeta primers. The data were produced by immunoSEQ multiplex PCR, yet TCRdb's version contains in-frame clones alone and is incomplete. The table has around 150,000 clones, 80% seen once. Study-level findings and limits: It was reported that the classifier diagnosed cytomegalovirus status with high specificity and sensitivity in both the original and validation cohorts. In vitro confirmation showed three CMV-associated chains to be CMV antigen specific.

CDR1 and CDR2 from the germline V gene are SGHAT and FQNNGV. Trimming removed 6 bases at V and 5 bases at J, with 20 bases between. This CDR3 contains 16 residues. The sample taken for sequencing was PBMCs. The genes are TRBV11-2 and TRBJ2-1, with a possible D match to TRBD1 (6 bases). The clonotype was recovered from a man aged 40-49 years in good health and CMV-seropositive. CDR3 nucleotides: TGTGCCAGCAGAAAGGGGACAAGGGTCTACGACAATGAGCAGTTCTTC. This encodes CASRKGTRVYDNEQFF.